Sequencing of this TCR beta chain was carried out in a study of cytomegalovirus exposure and HLA in healthy donors. General study findings and limits: Generally TCR sequences proved uncommon, though certain public TCRs appeared in numerous donors. According to the study, 160 or so TCR beta chains were cytomegalovirus-associated. For TCR beta chains, V- and J-gene trimming was later linked to a missense DCLRE1C variant. Through in vitro validation, three CMV-associated chains were shown to be specific for CMV antigens.

On this clone itself: Its antigen is currently unknown.

60 Vbeta and 13 Jbeta primers were used in PCR. Assay: immunoSEQ multiplex PCR; the TCRdb copy retains only in-frame clones and omits some. Listed are more than 100,000 clones; 3% to 4.5% falls within the top ten. The CDR3 is made up of 14 amino acids. The V gene lost 4 bases and the J gene lost 0 bases, with 10 bases spanning the gap. The germline V gene encodes CDR1 SNHLY and CDR2 FYNNEI. Sequences were obtained from PBMCs. V usage is TRBV2 and J usage is TRBJ2-7, with D unclear. The source of this sequence is a young man in good health and CMV-seronegative. CDR3 nucleotides: TGTGCCAGCAGTGCGCCAGAGGACTCCTACGAGCAGTACTTC. Protein sequence: CASSAPEDSYEQYF.